Following are 6 T cell receptor beta chains from one sample sequenced in a study of OX40 agonist ivuxolimab in advanced cancers. TCRdb's copy holds only in-frame clones and misses some; the assay was immunoSEQ multiplex PCR. The table has around 64,000 clones, around 84% seen once. The sequences come from CD4+ or CD8+ T cells sorted from blood, collected in a trial of the OX40 agonist ivuxolimab. These receptors all stem from an adult with an advanced solid tumor such as melanoma, head and neck, liver or kidney cancer.

V usage is TRBV9 and J usage is TRBJ1-1; D is undetermined. CDR1 and CDR2 from the germline V gene are SGDLS and YYNGEE. The CDR3 runs to 13 residues. V lost 6 bases to trimming and J lost 5 bases, with 14 bases between them. CDR3 sequence: CASTQIPGTEAFF. CDR3 bases: TGTGCCAGCACCCAGATCCCGGGGACTGAAGCTTTCTTT.

This clone occurred a few times. CDR3: CASSNSGPSYEQYF. CDR3 nucleotide sequence: TGCGCCAGCAGTAATAGCGGGCCTTCCTACGAGCAGTACTTC. The rearrangement uses TRBV5-1 and TRBJ2-7; 7 nucleotides agree with TRBD2. Trimming at V came to 5 bases and at J to 1 base, leaving 6 bases not matched to a gene. The CDR3 has 14 residues. Germline loops: CDR1 SGHRS, CDR2 YFSETQ.

Details on this clone: One end of the junction is discordant with germline, which a read error may explain. The rearrangement joins TRBV5-6 to TRBJ1-2; 11 bases are a match to TRBD1. Germline V gives CDR1 SGHDT, CDR2 YYEEEE. CDR3 length equals 13 residues. Here the CDR3 DNA reads TGTGCCAGCAGCCGCAGGGACAGGGGGTTAGTACTCTTC. Amino acids: CASSRRDRGLVLF. The full variable domain, in which reference TRBV5-6 and TRBJ1-2 provide the parts outside the CDR3, is DAGVTQSPTHLIKTRGQQVTLRCSPKSGHDTVSWYQQALGQGPQFIFQYYEEEERQRGNFPDRFSGHQFPNYSSELNVNALLLGDSALYLCASSRRDRGLVLFGSGTRLTVV.

V usage is TRBV27 and J usage is TRBJ2-1, with 9 bases aligning to TRBD2. Trimming at V came to 1 base and at J to 3 bases, leaving 7 bases not matched to a gene. This CDR3 has 17 amino acids. Germline V lookup: CDR1 MNHEY, CDR2 SMNVEV (reference sequence). CDR3 protein: CASSLYNSGSVYNEQFF. The CDR3 nucleotides are TGTGCCAGCAGTTTATACAATAGCGGGAGTGTCTACAATGAGCAGTTCTTC.

The chain carries TRBV6-6 and TRBJ2-3; D call uncertain. V lost 4 bases and J lost 2, with 10 bases in between. Germline V CDR1 and CDR2: MNHNY, SVGAGI (reference sequence). This CDR3 spans 14 amino acids. The CDR3 sequence is CASSWARITDTQYF. The CDR3 DNA reads as TGTGCCAGCAGTTGGGCTAGGATCACAGATACGCAGTATTTT.

This clone has more than one count but fewer than ten. The gene calls are TRBV19 and TRBJ2-5; 8 bases align to TRBD1. The CDR3 contains 15 residues. The J segment lost 5 bases and the V segment lost 4 bases, leaving 9 bases of the junction unmatched. CDR1 is LNHDA and CDR2 is SQIVND in the germline V gene (reference sequence). Here the CDR3 reads CASSNPYRGRETQYF. CDR3 DNA sequence: TGTGCCAGTAGTAACCCGTACAGGGGGAGGGAGACCCAGTACTTC.